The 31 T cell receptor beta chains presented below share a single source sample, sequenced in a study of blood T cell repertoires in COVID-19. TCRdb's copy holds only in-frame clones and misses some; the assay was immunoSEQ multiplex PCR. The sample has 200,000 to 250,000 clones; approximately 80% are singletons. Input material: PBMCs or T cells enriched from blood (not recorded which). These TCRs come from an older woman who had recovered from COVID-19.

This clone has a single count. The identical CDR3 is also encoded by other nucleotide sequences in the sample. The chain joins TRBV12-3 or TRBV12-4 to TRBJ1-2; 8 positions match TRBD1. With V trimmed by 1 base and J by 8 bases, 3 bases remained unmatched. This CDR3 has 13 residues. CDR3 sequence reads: CASSLGTGYGYTF. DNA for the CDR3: TGTGCCAGCAGTTTAGGGACAGGGTACGGCTACACCTTC.

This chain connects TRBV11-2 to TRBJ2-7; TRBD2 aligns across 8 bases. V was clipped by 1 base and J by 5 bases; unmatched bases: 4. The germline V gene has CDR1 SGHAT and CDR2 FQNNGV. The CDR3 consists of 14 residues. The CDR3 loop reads CASSLGSGTNEQYF. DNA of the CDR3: TGTGCCAGCAGCTTAGGTAGCGGGACAAACGAGCAGTACTTC.

CDR3 nucleotide sequence: TGTGCCAGCAGCTTAGGTAGGACTAGCGGGATCTACGAGCAGTACTTC. Its protein product is CASSLGRTSGIYEQYF. The genes are TRBV7-6 and TRBJ2-7; 12 bases agree with TRBD2. In germline, CDR1 is SGHVS, CDR2 FNYEAQ. CDR3 length equals 16 residues. The J segment lost 3 bases and the V segment lost 1 base, leaving 4 bases of the junction unmatched.

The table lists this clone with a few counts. CDR3 coding DNA: TGTGCCAGCAGCTTCTCGGGACAGGGAATCACTGAAGCTTTCTTT. It codes for CASSFSGQGITEAFF. The gene calls are TRBV7-2 and TRBJ1-1; 9 bases line up with TRBD1. The CDR3 loop spans 15 amino acids. Germline CDR1 is SGHTA and CDR2 is FQGNSA. The J segment lost 4 bases and the V segment lost 3 bases, leaving 6 bases of the junction unmatched.

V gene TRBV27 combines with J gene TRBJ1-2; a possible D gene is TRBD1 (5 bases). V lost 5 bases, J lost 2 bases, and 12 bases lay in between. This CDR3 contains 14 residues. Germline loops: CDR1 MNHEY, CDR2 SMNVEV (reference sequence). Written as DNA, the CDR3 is TGTGCCAGCAGTCCATTGACAGCCAACTATGGCTACACCTTC. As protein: CASSPLTANYGYTF.

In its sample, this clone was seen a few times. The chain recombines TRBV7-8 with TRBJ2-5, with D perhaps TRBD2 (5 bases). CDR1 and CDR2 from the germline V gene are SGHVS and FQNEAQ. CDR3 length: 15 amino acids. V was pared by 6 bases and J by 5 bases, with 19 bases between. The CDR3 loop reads CASRPPDPRGETQYF. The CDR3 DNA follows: TGTGCCAGCAGACCCCCGGACCCCCGAGGGGAGACCCAGTACTTC.

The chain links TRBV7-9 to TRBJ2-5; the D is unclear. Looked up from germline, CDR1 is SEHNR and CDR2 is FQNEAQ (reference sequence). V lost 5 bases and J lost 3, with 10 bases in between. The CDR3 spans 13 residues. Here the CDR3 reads CASSPDIEETQYF. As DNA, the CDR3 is TGTGCCAGCAGCCCCGACATCGAAGAGACCCAGTACTTC.

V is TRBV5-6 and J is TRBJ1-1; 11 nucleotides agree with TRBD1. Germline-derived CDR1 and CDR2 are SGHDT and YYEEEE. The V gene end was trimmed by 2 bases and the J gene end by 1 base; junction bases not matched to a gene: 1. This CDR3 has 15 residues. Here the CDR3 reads CASSFGTGGNTEAFF. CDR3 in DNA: TGTGCCAGCAGCTTTGGGACAGGGGGGAACACTGAAGCTTTCTTT.

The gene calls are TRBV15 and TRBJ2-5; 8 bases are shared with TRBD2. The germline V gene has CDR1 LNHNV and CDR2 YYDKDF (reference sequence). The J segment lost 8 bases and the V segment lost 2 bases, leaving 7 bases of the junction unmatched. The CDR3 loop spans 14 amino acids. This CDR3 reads CATSRPGLADTQYF. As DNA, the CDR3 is TGTGCCACCAGCAGACCAGGACTAGCCGATACCCAGTACTTC.

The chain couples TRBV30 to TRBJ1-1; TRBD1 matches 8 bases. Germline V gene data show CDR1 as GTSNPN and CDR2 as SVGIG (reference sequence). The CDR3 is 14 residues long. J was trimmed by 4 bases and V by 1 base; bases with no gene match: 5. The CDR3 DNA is TGTGCCTGGAGTGGGGACAGGAGAAGCACTGAAGCTTTCTTT. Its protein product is CAWSGDRRSTEAFF. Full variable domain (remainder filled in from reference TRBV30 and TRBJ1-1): SQTIHQWPATLVQPVGSPLSLECTVEGTSNPNLYWYRQAAGRGLQLLFYSVGIGQISSEVPQNLSASRPQDRQFILSSKKLLLSDSGFYLCAWSGDRRSTEAFFGQGTRLTVV.

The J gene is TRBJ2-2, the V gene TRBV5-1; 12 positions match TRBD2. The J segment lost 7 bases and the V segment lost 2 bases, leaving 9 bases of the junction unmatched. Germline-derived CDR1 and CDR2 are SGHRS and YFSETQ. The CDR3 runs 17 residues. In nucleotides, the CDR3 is TGCGCCAGCAGCTTATATGGACTAGCGGGAATCGGCGGGGAGCTGTTTTTT. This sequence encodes CASSLYGLAGIGGELFF.

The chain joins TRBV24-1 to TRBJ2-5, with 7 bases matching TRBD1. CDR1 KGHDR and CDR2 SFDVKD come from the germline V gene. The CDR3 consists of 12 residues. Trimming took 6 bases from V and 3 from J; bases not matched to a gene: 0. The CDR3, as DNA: TGTGCCACCAGTACAGGGGAAGAGACCCAGTACTTC. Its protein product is CATSTGEETQYF.

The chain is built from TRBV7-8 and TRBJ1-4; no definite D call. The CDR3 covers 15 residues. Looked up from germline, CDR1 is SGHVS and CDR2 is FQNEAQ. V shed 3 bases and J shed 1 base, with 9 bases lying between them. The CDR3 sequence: CASSFFDRTNEKLFF. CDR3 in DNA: TGTGCCAGCAGCTTCTTTGATAGAACTAATGAAAAACTGTTTTTT.

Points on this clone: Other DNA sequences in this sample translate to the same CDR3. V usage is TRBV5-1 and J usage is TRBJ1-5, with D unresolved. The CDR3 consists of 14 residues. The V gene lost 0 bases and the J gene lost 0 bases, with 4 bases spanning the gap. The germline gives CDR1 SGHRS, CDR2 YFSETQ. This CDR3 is CASSLDGSNQPQHF. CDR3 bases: TGCGCCAGCAGCTTGGACGGTAGCAATCAGCCCCAGCATTTT.

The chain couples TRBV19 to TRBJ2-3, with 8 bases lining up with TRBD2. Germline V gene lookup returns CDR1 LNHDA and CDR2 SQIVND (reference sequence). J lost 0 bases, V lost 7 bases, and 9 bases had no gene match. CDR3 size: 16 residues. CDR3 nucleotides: TGTGCCAGTACCGGACGAAGCGGGGGTAGCACAGATACGCAGTATTTT. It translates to CASTGRSGGSTDTQYF.

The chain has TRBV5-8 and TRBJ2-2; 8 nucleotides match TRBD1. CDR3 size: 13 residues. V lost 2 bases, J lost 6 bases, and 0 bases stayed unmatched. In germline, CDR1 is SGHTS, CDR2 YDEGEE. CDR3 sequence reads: CASSFRGPGELFF. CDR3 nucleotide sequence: TGTGCCAGCAGCTTCAGGGGGCCCGGGGAGCTGTTTTTT.

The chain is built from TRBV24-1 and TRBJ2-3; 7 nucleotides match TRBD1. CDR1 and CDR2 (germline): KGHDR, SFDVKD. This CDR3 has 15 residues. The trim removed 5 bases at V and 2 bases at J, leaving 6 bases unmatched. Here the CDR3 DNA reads TGTGCCACCAGTGCCACAGGGGATGTCACAGATACGCAGTATTTT. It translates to CATSATGDVTDTQYF.

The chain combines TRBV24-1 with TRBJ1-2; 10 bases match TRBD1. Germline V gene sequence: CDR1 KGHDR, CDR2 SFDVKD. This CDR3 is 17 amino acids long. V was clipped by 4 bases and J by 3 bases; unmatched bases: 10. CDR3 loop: CATSDRTGGVGYYGYTF. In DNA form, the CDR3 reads TGTGCCACCAGTGACCGGACAGGGGGAGTCGGGTACTATGGCTACACCTTC.

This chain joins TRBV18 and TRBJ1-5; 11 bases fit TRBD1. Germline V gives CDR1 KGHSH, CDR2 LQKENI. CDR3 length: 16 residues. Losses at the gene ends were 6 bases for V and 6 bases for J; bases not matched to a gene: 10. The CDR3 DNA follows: TGTGCCAGCTCTCGCGGGACAGGGGGTTACAGTCAGCCCCAGCATTTT. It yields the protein CASSRGTGGYSQPQHF.

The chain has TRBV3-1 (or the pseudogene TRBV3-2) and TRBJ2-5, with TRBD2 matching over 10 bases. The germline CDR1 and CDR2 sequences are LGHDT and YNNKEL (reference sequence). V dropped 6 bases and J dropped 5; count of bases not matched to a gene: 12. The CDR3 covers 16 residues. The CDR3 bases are TGTGCCAGCAGACTCTTGAGCGGGGGGGCCGGGGAGACCCAGTACTTC. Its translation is CASRLLSGGAGETQYF.

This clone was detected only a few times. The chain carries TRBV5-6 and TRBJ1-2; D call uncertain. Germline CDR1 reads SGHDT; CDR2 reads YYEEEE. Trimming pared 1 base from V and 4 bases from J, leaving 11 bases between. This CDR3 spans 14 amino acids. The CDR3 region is CASSLPTEIYGYTF. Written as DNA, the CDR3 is TGTGCCAGCAGCTTGCCAACAGAAATCTATGGCTACACCTTC. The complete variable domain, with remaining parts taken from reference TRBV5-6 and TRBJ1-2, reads DAGVTQSPTHLIKTRGQQVTLRCSPKSGHDTVSWYQQALGQGPQFIFQYYEEEERQRGNFPDRFSGHQFPNYSSELNVNALLLGDSALYLCASSLPTEIYGYTFGSGTRLTVV.

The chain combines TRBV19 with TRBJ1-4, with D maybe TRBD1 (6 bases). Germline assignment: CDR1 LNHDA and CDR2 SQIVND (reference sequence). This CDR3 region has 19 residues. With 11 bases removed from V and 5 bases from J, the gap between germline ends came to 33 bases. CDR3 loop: CAPWVGTEKTGRGNEKLFF. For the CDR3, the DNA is TGTGCCCCTTGGGTAGGGACCGAGAAAACGGGGAGGGGGAATGAAAAACTGTTTTTT.

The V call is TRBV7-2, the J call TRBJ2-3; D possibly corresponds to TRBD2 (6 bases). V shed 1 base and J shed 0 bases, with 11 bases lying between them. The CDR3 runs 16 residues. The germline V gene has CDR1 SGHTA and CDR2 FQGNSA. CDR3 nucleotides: TGTGCCAGCAGCTTAGTGGGGGGAACTAGCACAGATACGCAGTATTTT. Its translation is CASSLVGGTSTDTQYF.

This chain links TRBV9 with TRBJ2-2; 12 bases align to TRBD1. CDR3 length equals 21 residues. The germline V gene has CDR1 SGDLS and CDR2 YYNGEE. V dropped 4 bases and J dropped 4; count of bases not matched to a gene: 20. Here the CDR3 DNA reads TGTGCCAGCAGCTCTTCCGGGACAGGGGGCCGACTCCCTCCGGGCACCGGGGAGCTGTTTTTT. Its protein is CASSSSGTGGRLPPGTGELFF.

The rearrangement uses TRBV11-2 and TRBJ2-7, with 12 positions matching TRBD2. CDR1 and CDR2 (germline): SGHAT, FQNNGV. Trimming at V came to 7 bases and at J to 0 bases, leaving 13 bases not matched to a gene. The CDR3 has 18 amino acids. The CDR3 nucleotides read TGTGCCAGCACCCTGAGGGCTAGCGGGAGGGGGTACTCCTACGAGCAGTACTTC. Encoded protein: CASTLRASGRGYSYEQYF.

CDR3 in amino acids: CASSTSGRARTGELFF. CDR3 coding DNA: TGTGCCAGTAGTACTAGCGGGAGGGCCCGTACCGGGGAGCTGTTTTTT. The V call is TRBV19, the J call TRBJ2-2; 12 bases agree with TRBD2. The CDR3 runs to 16 residues. CDR1 is LNHDA, CDR2 SQIVND, per germline (reference sequence). The V and J ends lost 4 bases and 5 bases, in that order; junction bases with no gene match: 5.

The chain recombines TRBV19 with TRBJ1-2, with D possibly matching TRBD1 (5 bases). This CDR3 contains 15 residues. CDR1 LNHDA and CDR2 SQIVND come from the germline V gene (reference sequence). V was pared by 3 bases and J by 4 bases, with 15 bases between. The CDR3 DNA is TGTGCCAGTAGTATTTATGGCAGGGTGGGCTATGGCTACACCTTC. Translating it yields CASSIYGRVGYGYTF.

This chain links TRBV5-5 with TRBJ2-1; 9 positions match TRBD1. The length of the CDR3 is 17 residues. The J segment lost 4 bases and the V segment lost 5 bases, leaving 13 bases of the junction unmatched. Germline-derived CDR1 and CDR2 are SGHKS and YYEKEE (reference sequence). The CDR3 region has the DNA TGTGCCAGCAGTCGATTCACCGGGACAGGGAATTACAATGAGCAGTTCTTC. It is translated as CASSRFTGTGNYNEQFF.

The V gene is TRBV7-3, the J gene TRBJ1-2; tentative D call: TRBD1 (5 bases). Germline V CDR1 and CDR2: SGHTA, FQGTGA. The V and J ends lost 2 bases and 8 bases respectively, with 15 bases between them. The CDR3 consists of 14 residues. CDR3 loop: CASSLAGPQGGYTF. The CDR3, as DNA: TGTGCCAGCAGCTTAGCGGGGCCCCAAGGGGGCTACACCTTC.

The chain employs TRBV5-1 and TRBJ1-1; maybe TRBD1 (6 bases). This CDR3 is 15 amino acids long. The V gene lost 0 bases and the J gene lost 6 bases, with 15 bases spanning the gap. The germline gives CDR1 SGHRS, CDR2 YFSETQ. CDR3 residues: CASSLEQGRGSEAFF. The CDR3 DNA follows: TGCGCCAGCAGCTTGGAACAGGGAAGGGGGTCTGAAGCTTTCTTT.

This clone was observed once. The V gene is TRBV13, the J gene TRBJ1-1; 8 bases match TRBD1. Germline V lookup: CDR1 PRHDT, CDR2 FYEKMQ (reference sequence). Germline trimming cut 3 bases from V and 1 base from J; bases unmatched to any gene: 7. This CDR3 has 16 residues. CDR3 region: CASSLAAGQGNTEAFF. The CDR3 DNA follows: TGTGCCAGCAGCTTGGCTGCTGGACAGGGGAACACTGAAGCTTTCTTT.